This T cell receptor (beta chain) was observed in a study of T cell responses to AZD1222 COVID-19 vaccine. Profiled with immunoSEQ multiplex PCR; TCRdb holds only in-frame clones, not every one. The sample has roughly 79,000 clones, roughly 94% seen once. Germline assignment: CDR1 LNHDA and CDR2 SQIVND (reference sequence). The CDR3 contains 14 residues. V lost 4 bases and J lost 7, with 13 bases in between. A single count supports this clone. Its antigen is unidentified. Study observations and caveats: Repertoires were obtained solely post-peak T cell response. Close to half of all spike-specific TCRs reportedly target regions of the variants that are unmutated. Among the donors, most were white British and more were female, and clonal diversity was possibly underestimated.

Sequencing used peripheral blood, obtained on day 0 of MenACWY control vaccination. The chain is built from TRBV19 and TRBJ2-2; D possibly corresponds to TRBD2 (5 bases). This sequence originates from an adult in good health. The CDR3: CASSTSEEDGELFF. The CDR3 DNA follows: TGTGCCAGTAGTACCTCCGAGGAGGACGGGGAGCTGTTTTTT.